The present T cell receptor beta chain was sequenced within a study of blood T cell repertoires in COVID-19. Clones were sequenced by immunoSEQ multiplex PCR, and TCRdb holds only the in-frame ones, with some missing. The repertoire consists of tens of thousands of clones, with about 88% occurring once and the leading ten covering roughly 3%. Individuals drawn from about two dozen US areas were roughly 18 to 89 years old. Germline lookup yields CDR1 SEHNR and CDR2 FQNEAQ (reference sequence). Trimming stripped 5 bases from V and 0 bases from J, with 12 bases between. CDR3 length: 15 amino acids. This sequence originates from a woman between 50 and 59 years old who had recovered from COVID-19. The sample was PBMCs or T cells enriched from blood (not recorded which). The rearrangement links TRBV7-9 to TRBJ2-3, with D hard to call. CDR3 in DNA: TGTGCCAGCAGCCCCCGTGGGCCGAGCACAGATACGCAGTATTTT. Its translation: CASSPRGPSTDTQYF.